This entry lists 25 T cell receptor beta chains sequenced from one sample in a study of blood T cells in healthy people across ages. Sample-barcoded 5' priming and a J-beta primer mix drove a second PCR of about 6 to 11 cycles. One entry per CDR3 protein, called by TCRdb with MiXCR from the 5' RACE reads. The sample contains around 1,800,000 distinct CDR3 sequences, roughly two fifths of which appear only once. Material: blood. Receptors were obtained from a human donor in good health.

V is TRBV6-5 and J is TRBJ1-2, with D perhaps TRBD1 (5 bases). This CDR3 spans 14 amino acids. V shed 5 bases and J shed 10 bases, with 20 bases lying between them. The V gene's germline CDR1 is MNHEY and CDR2 SVGAGI. The CDR3 nucleotides read TGTGCCAGCAGTCCCCCCCCGGCAGGGCAGGTCTACACCTTC. Its protein is CASSPPPAGQVYTF.

This clonotype was seen only a few times. The J gene is TRBJ2-5, the V gene TRBV2; 8 bases align to TRBD2. The J call could be wrong; TRBJ2-3 is a better fit for the DNA end. The CDR3 runs to 11 residues. Germline lookup yields CDR1 SNHLY and CDR2 FYNNEI. CDR3: CASSAGGTQYF. Here the CDR3 DNA reads TGTGCCAGCAGTGCGGGGGGGACGCAGTATTTT.

Many counts were recorded for this clonotype. This sequence joins TRBV6-6 and TRBJ1-6; possible D gene TRBD1, 5 bases. The germline V gene encodes CDR1 MNHNY and CDR2 SVGAGI (reference sequence). The germline V and J ends were trimmed by 2 bases and 0 bases, with 8 bases remaining between them. This CDR3 has 16 residues. The DNA of the CDR3 is TGTGCCAGCAGTTACGCGGGGGGCTCCTATAATTCACCCCTCCACTTT. Translated: CASSYAGGSYNSPLHF.

The chain recombines TRBV12-3 or TRBV12-4 with TRBJ2-1; D remains unclear. V lost 2 bases and J lost 12, with 11 bases in between. The CDR3 consists of 12 residues. The CDR3 spells CASSLPLAVQFF. Here the CDR3 DNA reads TGTGCCAGCAGTTTACCTCTGGCCGTGCAGTTCTTC.

The rearrangement links TRBV2 to TRBJ1-6; D ambiguous. V lost 4 bases to trimming and J lost 7 bases, with 8 bases between them. In germline, CDR1 is SNHLY, CDR2 FYNNEI. The CDR3 is 13 amino acids. The CDR3 spells CASSGQKNSPLHF. The CDR3 DNA reads TGTGCCAGCAGTGGCCAGAAGAATTCACCCCTCCACTTT.

The genes are TRBV7-6 and TRBJ2-2; D is possibly TRBD2 (6 bases). CDR1 is SGHVS, CDR2 FNYEAQ, per germline. CDR3 length equals 16 residues. V was clipped by 4 bases and J by 2 bases, with 14 bases between them. This CDR3 is CASSSRPGDNTGELFF. For the CDR3, the DNA is TGTGCCAGCAGCTCAAGGCCGGGGGATAACACCGGGGAGCTGTTTTTT. Looking up the rest from reference TRBV7-6 and TRBJ2-2 gives the full variable domain: GAGVSQSPRYKVTKRGQDVALRCDPISGHVSLYWYRQALGQGPEFLTYFNYEAQQDKSGLPNDRFSAERPEGSISTLTIQRTEQRDSAMYRCASSSRPGDNTGELFFGEGSRLTVL.

The chain has TRBV12-3 or TRBV12-4 and TRBJ1-5; D unresolved. Trimming removed 2 bases at V and 4 bases at J, with 12 bases between. The CDR3 has 15 amino acids. The CDR3 region has the DNA TGTGCCAGCAGTTTACGGACCCTTAGGAATCAGCCCCAGCATTTT. Translation gives CASSLRTLRNQPQHF.

The DNA of the CDR3 is TGTGCCAGCGACTCCGGACAGACGAACACCGGGGAGCTGTTTTTT. Amino acid sequence: CASDSGQTNTGELFF. This rearrangement joins TRBV9 to TRBJ2-2; maybe TRBD1 (6 bases). Trimming removed 7 bases from V and 0 bases from J, with 13 bases in between. The length of the CDR3 is 15 residues. Germline-derived CDR1 and CDR2 are SGDLS and YYNGEE.

A few counts support this clonotype. The gene calls are TRBV20-1 and TRBJ1-4, with 8 nucleotides matching TRBD1. This CDR3 is built from 12 residues. The ends lost 5 bases at V and 7 bases at J; junction bases unmatched: 3. Per germline, CDR1 DFQATT and CDR2 SNEGSKA (reference sequence). The CDR3 sequence is CSALGQGEKLFF. The CDR3 region has the DNA TGCAGTGCTCTTGGACAGGGTGAAAAACTGTTTTTT.

The rearrangement joins TRBV10-3 to TRBJ2-1; perhaps TRBD1 as D (5 bases). Germline lookup yields CDR1 ENHRY and CDR2 SYGVKD. The V gene lost 5 bases and the J gene lost 4 bases, with 21 bases spanning the gap. The CDR3 consists of 17 residues. CDR3 DNA sequence: TGTGCCATCAGTCCGCAGGGAATCGTGGATGGTTACAATGAGCAGTTCTTC. Amino acids: CAISPQGIVDGYNEQFF.

This chain links TRBV29-1 with TRBJ2-1, with 14 bases fitting TRBD2. Germline CDR1 is SQVTM and CDR2 is ANQGSEA. After removal of 3 bases from V and 10 bases from J, the junction contained 11 bases not matched to a gene. The CDR3 runs 16 residues. The CDR3 loop is CSVEVVGTSGGGEQFF. CDR3 sequence (DNA): TGCAGCGTTGAGGTCGTGGGGACTAGCGGGGGAGGAGAGCAGTTCTTC.

The V call is TRBV2, the J call TRBJ2-4; D unclear. The V end was cut by 7 bases, the J end by 8 bases, with 30 bases between. Germline V gene lookup returns CDR1 SNHLY and CDR2 FYNNEI. This CDR3 comprises 18 residues. The CDR3 region is CASIQRGRNTKPRDIQYF. CDR3 nucleotides: TGTGCCAGCATCCAAAGAGGTCGAAACACCAAACCAAGGGACATTCAGTACTTC.

This chain connects TRBV4-1 to TRBJ1-1; tentatively, D is TRBD1 (6 bases). CDR1 MGHRA and CDR2 YSYEKL come from the germline V gene. Trimming cost V 1 base and J 5 bases, with 14 bases left between them. CDR3 length: 15 amino acids. CDR3 sequence (DNA): TGCGCCAGCAGCCAAGTTCCCCAGGGGAGGACTGAAGCTTTCTTT. It specifies CASSQVPQGRTEAFF.

On this clonotype itself: A junction end diverges from the germline sequence, so it may reflect a read error. The rearrangement links TRBV18 to TRBJ2-6, with TRBD1 matching over 7 bases. Per germline, CDR1 KGHSH and CDR2 LQKENI. CDR3 length: 17 residues. CDR3 DNA: TGTGCCAGCTCACCCGGGACAGACAACTCTGGTGCCAACGTCCTGACTTTC. Amino acids: CASSPGTDNSGANVLTF.

This clonotype was observed a single time. The chain employs TRBV7-3 and TRBJ2-2; D not certain. CDR1 is SGHTA, CDR2 FQGTGA, per germline. V was clipped by 5 bases and J by 1 base, with 11 bases between them. This CDR3 region has 15 residues. The CDR3 is CASSPGRKNTGELFF. Written as DNA, the CDR3 is TGTGCCAGCAGCCCCGGCAGGAAGAACACCGGGGAGCTGTTTTTT.

The CDR3 sequence is CASSTGTSINEQFF. The DNA of the CDR3 is TGTGCCAGCTCAACAGGGACTAGCATCAATGAGCAGTTCTTC. This sequence joins TRBV18 and TRBJ2-1; TRBD2 agrees at 9 bases. Germline-derived CDR1 and CDR2 are KGHSH and LQKENI. V was pared by 5 bases and J by 6 bases, with 5 bases of the junction left unmatched. There are 14 residues in the CDR3.

The chain links TRBV5-5 to TRBJ2-6, with D possibly TRBD1 on 5 matching bases. Per germline, CDR1 SGHKS and CDR2 YYEKEE (reference sequence). This CDR3 has 16 residues. The V and J ends lost 4 bases and 0 bases respectively, with 11 bases between them. The CDR3 loop reads CASSLQGTSGANVLTF. The CDR3 bases are TGTGCCAGCAGCCTGCAGGGTACCTCTGGGGCCAACGTCCTGACTTTC.

The V and J genes are TRBV7-2 and TRBJ2-7; 9 bases align to TRBD2. CDR3 length: 13 amino acids. V gave up 3 bases and J gave up 6 bases; unmatched junction bases: 3. The germline CDR1 and CDR2 sequences are SGHTA and FQGNSA. Written as DNA, the CDR3 is TGTGCCAGCAGCTTCGAGCGGGGGGTCGAGCAGTACTTC. Translated, it gives CASSFERGVEQYF.

This clonotype came up a few times. This rearrangement joins TRBV11-2 to TRBJ2-3; TRBD1 agrees at 7 bases. Per the germline V gene, CDR1 is SGHAT and CDR2 is FQNNGV. V lost 5 bases and J lost 2; bases outside the gene matches: 10. This CDR3 spans 16 amino acids. The CDR3 DNA reads as TGTGCCAGCAGCATTAGGGGACAGTCAGCCACAGATACGCAGTATTTT. Amino acid sequence: CASSIRGQSATDTQYF.

The chain combines TRBV5-1 with TRBJ2-5; maybe TRBD2 (5 bases). Trimming left V 3 bases short and J 2 bases short, with 11 bases between. Germline CDR1 is SGHRS and CDR2 is YFSETQ. This CDR3 comprises 14 residues. CDR3 residues: CASSYLGEQETQYF. For the CDR3, the DNA is TGCGCCAGCAGCTATCTCGGGGAGCAAGAGACCCAGTACTTC.

This rearrangement joins TRBV28 to TRBJ1-1; D is unclear. Trimming cost V 5 bases and J 1 base, with 8 bases left between them. Germline V CDR1 and CDR2: MDHEN, SYDVKM. The CDR3 length is 13 residues. The CDR3 coding sequence is TGTGCCAGCAGTGGCAGTACGAACACTGAAGCTTTCTTT. It specifies CASSGSTNTEAFF.

V usage is TRBV7-3 and J usage is TRBJ1-1; D may be TRBD1 (5 bases). V shed 2 bases and J shed 5 bases, with 15 bases lying between them. Germline V lookup: CDR1 SGHTA, CDR2 FQGTGA. CDR3 length: 15 amino acids. The CDR3 region is CASSLGGGILTEAFF. The CDR3, as DNA: TGTGCCAGCAGCTTAGGGGGGGGAATTCTAACTGAAGCTTTCTTT.

The chain carries TRBV2 and TRBJ1-1, with 7 bases identical to TRBD1. The ends lost 7 bases at V and 3 bases at J; junction bases unmatched: 5. Germline V gives CDR1 SNHLY, CDR2 FYNNEI. This CDR3 spans 13 amino acids. The CDR3 DNA follows: TGTGCCAGCAAGGGACAGAGGGACACTGAAGCTTTCTTT. Protein: CASKGQRDTEAFF.

This chain connects TRBV5-1 to TRBJ1-6, with D unresolved. From germline, CDR1 is SGHRS and CDR2 YFSETQ. Trimming shortened V by 0 bases and J by 8 bases, and 12 bases separated the two germline ends. There are 15 residues in the CDR3. CDR3 sequence: CASSLALRFYSPLHF. The CDR3 bases are TGCGCCAGCAGCTTGGCCTTACGATTCTATTCACCCCTCCACTTT.

This clonotype was seen a handful of times. V usage is TRBV29-1 and J usage is TRBJ2-6; D uncertain. The CDR3 covers 14 residues. Germline-derived CDR1 and CDR2 are SQVTM and ANQGSEA. Deletions cut 6 bases from V and 2 bases from J, with 11 bases between. The CDR3 reads CSVPVRPGANVLTF. The CDR3 DNA sequence: TGCAGCGTCCCCGTTCGGCCTGGGGCCAACGTCCTGACTTTC.